This TCR beta chain is from a study of human T cells and chemical hapten exposure. The sample holds many counts of this clonotype. Time point here: patch test 1, 2 weeks after DPC sensitization. Treatment described: therapeutic diphenylcyclopropenone sensitization with weekly scalp DPC. TCRdb re-analysed the RACE reads in MiXCR, keeping a single row per CDR3 protein. In the table there are around 99,000 distinct CDR3 sequences, approximately 13% of which are singletons. Between the trimmed V and J ends, which lost 3 bases and 3 bases, there was a span of 12 bases. Germline V gene sequence: CDR1 MDHEN, CDR2 SYDVKM. This CDR3 has 14 amino acids.

The sequence was collected from a woman between 40 and 55 years old with alopecia areata. Some clones in this sample may be carry-over from other donors' samples. The V gene is TRBV28, the J gene TRBJ2-7, with D unclear. Sequencing used whole blood, obtained in connection with sensitization to the hapten diphenylcyclopropenone (DPC). The CDR3 loop reads CASSLGTLLYEQYF. CDR3 DNA sequence: TGTGCCAGCAGTTTGGGAACTCTTCTCTACGAGCAGTACTTC.